The rows below give T cell receptor beta chains drawn from one sample of a study of T-cell reconstitution after alpha-beta-depleted transplantation in children. From the PCR reads, TCRdb called clonotypes with MiXCR, one entry per CDR3 protein. Among 700,000 to 850,000 distinct CDR3 sequences listed, roughly 15% were seen once. Source: PBMCs, mostly from graft donor cells, taken 360 days after TCRalphabeta/CD19-depleted stem cell transplant. The receptors shown here come from a male patient younger than 18 who had a stem cell transplant for acute lymphoblastic leukemia, so the T cells may come from the graft donor. CDR3s include the opening cysteine and the closing phenylalanine or tryptophan. D genes are given only for firm matches. Size is stated for part of the rows, as once, few or many counts, or as a class when the clone is expanded.

D	V	J	size	DNA	CDR3
TRBD2	TRBV7-3	TRBJ2-2	few	TGTGCCAGCAGCTCCCCTACGGGCGGGGGGGACACCGGGGAGCTGTTTTTT	CASSSPTGGGDTGELFF
NA	TRBV19	TRBJ1-5	few	TGTGCCAGTAGTAGGACAGAGAATCAGCCCCAGCATTTT	CASSRTENQPQHF
NA	TRBV5-1	TRBJ2-2	NA	TGCGCCAGCAGCTTTACGACAGATAACCCCAGAACCGGGGAGCTGTTTTTT	CASSFTTDNPRTGELFF
NA	TRBV15	TRBJ2-2	NA	TGTGCCACCAGCAGAGACGAGGTGGACACCGGGGAGCTGTTTTTT	CATSRDEVDTGELFF
TRBD2	TRBV20-1	TRBJ2-7	few	TGCAGTGCTAGAGATCGGGACGGGAGGGCCTGGGACGAGCAGTACTTC	CSARDRDGRAWDEQYF
TRBD2	TRBV3-1	TRBJ2-7	many	TGTGCCAGCAGCACGCTAGCGGGAGAACACGAGCAGTACTTC	CASSTLAGEHEQYF
NA	TRBV5-1	TRBJ2-3	many	TGCGCCAGCAGCTTGGGGCAGGCGGAGCAGTATTTT	CASSLGQAEQYF
NA	TRBV5-1	TRBJ2-3	few	TGCGCCAGCCCCTGGGGGTGGCTTTACACTAGCACAGATACGCAGTATTTT	CASPWGWLYTSTDTQYF
NA	TRBV20-1	TRBJ1-5	NA	TGCAGTGCTAGAGATCCGACAGTTAATCAGCCCCAGCATTTT	CSARDPTVNQPQHF
NA	TRBV20-1	TRBJ2-4	NA	TGCAGTGCCCCCGACAGGCGGGAAAACATTCAGTACTTC	CSAPDRRENIQYF
NA	TRBV9	TRBJ1-3	NA	TGTGCCAGCAGCGTAAACCAAGGGACCTCTGGAAACACCATATATTTT	CASSVNQGTSGNTIYF
NA	TRBV6-5	TRBJ2-4	NA	TGTGCCAGCTGTTCGTCCCAAGGAAACATTCAGTACTTC	CASCSSQGNIQYF
TRBD2	TRBV20-1	TRBJ2-1	NA	TGCAGTGTACACGGGACTAGCGGGAGATTAGGCGGTGAGCAGTTCTTC	CSVHGTSGRLGGEQFF
TRBD1	TRBV14	TRBJ2-7	few	TGTGCCAGCAGCCAAGAGTACTACCGGGACAGGGCTTACGAGCAGTACTTC	CASSQEYYRDRAYEQYF
NA	TRBV7-9	TRBJ1-6	few	TGTGCCAGCAGCGTCCAGGGTTACAATTCACCCCTCCACTTT	CASSVQGYNSPLHF
TRBD2	TRBV20-1	TRBJ2-7	few	TGCAGTGCTAGAATCACGGGGGGGCCGGGCGAGCAGTACTTC	CSARITGGPGEQYF
NA	TRBV7-9	TRBJ2-3	few	TGTGCCAGCAGCTCAGGGGACCACACAGATACGCAGTATTTT	CASSSGDHTDTQYF
TRBD1	TRBV7-2	TRBJ2-4	many	TGTGCCAGCAGTTTTGCTGGACAGGTCCTTAGAAACATTCAGTACTTC	CASSFAGQVLRNIQYF
NA	TRBV18	TRBJ2-5	few	TGTGCCAGCTCGCTCACAGGGAATCGGGAGACCCAGTACTTC	CASSLTGNRETQYF
TRBD2	TRBV18	TRBJ2-2	NA	TGTGCCAGCTCACCACGAGCCGGGGGGGCGAACACCGGGGAGCTGTTTTTT	CASSPRAGGANTGELFF
NA	TRBV4-3	TRBJ1-2	many	TGCGCCAGCAGCCCCCACGGATCTACTAACTATGGCTACACCTTC	CASSPHGSTNYGYTF
NA	TRBV27	TRBJ2-7	few	TGTGCCAGCAGCGGACTCTTTCCCTACGAGCAGTACTTC	CASSGLFPYEQYF
TRBD1	TRBV10-3	TRBJ2-7	NA	TGTGCCATCTTAGCCGGACAGGTCCTTACAGGCTACGAGCAGTACTTC	CAILAGQVLTGYEQYF
NA	TRBV27	TRBJ1-1	many	TGTGCCAGCAGCACACTGAACACTGAAGCTTTCTTT	CASSTLNTEAFF
TRBD1	TRBV29-1	TRBJ2-7	many	TGCAGCGTTCAGACAGGGCTCAGCTACGAGCAGTACTTC	CSVQTGLSYEQYF
TRBD2	TRBV27	TRBJ2-1	NA	TGTGCCAGCAGCCTTTCTCTAGCGGGCTCCTACAATGAGCAGTTATTC	CASSLSLAGSYNEQLF
TRBD2	TRBV7-8	TRBJ2-3	NA	TGTGCCAGCAGCTTACACGGGGGGGCCGGCAGGACAGATACGCAGTATTTT	CASSLHGGAGRTDTQYF
NA	TRBV7-9	TRBJ1-5	NA	TGTGCCAGCAGGAGGAATAGCAATCAGCCCCAGCATTTT	CASRRNSNQPQHF